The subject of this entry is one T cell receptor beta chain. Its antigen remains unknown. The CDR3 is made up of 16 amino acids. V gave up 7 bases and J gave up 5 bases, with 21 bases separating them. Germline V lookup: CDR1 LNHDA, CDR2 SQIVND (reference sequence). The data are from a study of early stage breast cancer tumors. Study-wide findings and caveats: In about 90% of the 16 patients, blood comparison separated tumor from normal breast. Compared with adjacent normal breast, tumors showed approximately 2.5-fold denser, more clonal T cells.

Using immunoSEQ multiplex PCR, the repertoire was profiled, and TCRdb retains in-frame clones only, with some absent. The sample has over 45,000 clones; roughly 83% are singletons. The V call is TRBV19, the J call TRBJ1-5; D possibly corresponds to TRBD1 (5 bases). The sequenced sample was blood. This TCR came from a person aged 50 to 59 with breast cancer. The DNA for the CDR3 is TGTGCCAGTACCCTTGGACGGGGCCTTGTCGATCAGCCCCAGCATTTT. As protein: CASTLGRGLVDQPQHF. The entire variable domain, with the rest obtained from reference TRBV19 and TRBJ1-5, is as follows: DGGITQSPKYLFRKEGQNVTLSCEQNLNHDAMYWYRQDPGQGLRLIYYSQIVNDFQKGDIAEGYSVSREKKESFPLTVTSAQKNPTAFYLCASTLGRGLVDQPQHFGDGTRLSIL.